This passage covers 5 T cell receptor beta chains from one sample sequenced in a study of blood T cell repertoires in COVID-19. Data came from immunoSEQ multiplex PCR; TCRdb stores just in-frame clones and leaves some out. In the table there are tens of thousands of clones, 91% of which are singletons. What was sequenced was peripheral blood. These receptor sequences come from a woman aged 45-65 years in a cohort sampled during active COVID-19.

This sequence joins TRBV7-3 and TRBJ2-1; 10 nucleotides align to TRBD2. Trimming took 1 base from V and 7 from J; bases not matched to a gene: 10. CDR1 is SGHTA and CDR2 is FQGTGA in the germline V gene. The CDR3 runs to 17 residues. Written as DNA, the CDR3 is TGTGCCAGCAGCTTAAGTCCCCTAGCGGGAGAAACGAATGAGCAGTTCTTC. Protein: CASSLSPLAGETNEQFF.

J is TRBJ2-1 and V is TRBV7-9; possibly TRBD2 for D (6 bases). Trimming shortened V by 1 base and J by 6 bases, and 13 bases separated the two germline ends. The CDR3 consists of 15 residues. Germline CDR1 and CDR2: SEHNR and FQNEAQ (reference sequence). The DNA of the CDR3 is TGTGCCAGCAGCTTAGTACCGGGAGTGGTCAATGAGCAGTTCTTC. Protein sequence: CASSLVPGVVNEQFF.

The chain uses TRBV9 and TRBJ2-7; tentatively, D is TRBD2 (5 bases). The CDR3 runs to 12 residues. Germline lookup yields CDR1 SGDLS and CDR2 YYNGEE. V gave up 1 base and J gave up 6 bases, with 8 bases separating them. The CDR3 here is CASSVTDSEQYF. CDR3 DNA: TGTGCCAGCAGCGTAACGGACTCCGAGCAGTACTTC.

The genes are TRBV7-9 and TRBJ2-1; 7 positions agree with TRBD2. J lost 9 bases, V lost 2 bases, and 10 bases had no gene match. CDR3 size: 15 residues. Germline lookup yields CDR1 SEHNR and CDR2 FQNEAQ (reference sequence). CDR3 in amino acids: CASSLTAVWEGEQFF. CDR3 coding DNA: TGTGCCAGCAGCTTAACGGCGGTTTGGGAGGGTGAGCAGTTCTTC.

The V call is TRBV3-1 (or the pseudogene TRBV3-2), the J call TRBJ2-3; 10 bases match TRBD2. The CDR3 totals 16 residues. Germline trimming cut 5 bases from V and 2 bases from J; bases unmatched to any gene: 7. Germline-derived CDR1 and CDR2 are LGHDT and YNNKEL (reference sequence). CDR3 nucleotides: TGTGCCAGCAGCGAACACACTAGCGGGACCACAGATACGCAGTATTTT. Its translation: CASSEHTSGTTDTQYF.